The TCR beta chain described here comes from a study of blood T cell repertoires in COVID-19. Assay used: immunoSEQ multiplex PCR; TCRdb lists only in-frame clones, some missing. The table shows 130,000 to 150,000 clones, with about 87% occurring only once. There are a few counts of this clone. J was trimmed by 14 bases and V by 0 bases; bases with no gene match: 8. The CDR3 length is 14 residues. Germline CDR1 reads MNHEY; CDR2 reads SVGAGI. V is TRBV6-5 and J is TRBJ1-4, with 8 bases that match TRBD1. This TCR was sampled from a woman between 45 and 60 years old with acute or convalescent COVID-19. The sample comprised peripheral blood. The CDR3 nucleotides read TGTGCCAGCAGTTACTCGGCAGGGGGCGCTTGGCTGTTTTTT. As protein: CASSYSAGGAWLFF.